The text below deals with one TCR beta chain. An end of the junction differs from the germline gene, which may be a read error. The data were obtained in a study of blood T cells in healthy people across ages. For the second PCR, which ran for about 6 to 11 cycles, a sample-barcoded 5' primer and a J-beta primer mix were used. TCRdb re-derived calls from the 5' RACE reads in MiXCR, one entry per CDR3 protein. The sample holds about 570,000 distinct CDR3 sequences; approximately 27% are singletons and the top ten take approximately 17%. CDR1 is SGHVS, CDR2 FQNEAQ, per germline. There are 11 residues in the CDR3. Extraction yielded at least 5.5 micrograms of total RNA per sample.

J is TRBJ2-7 and V is TRBV7-8, with 8 bases that match TRBD1. The specimen sequenced was blood. The receptor was derived from a woman in her 70s in good health. The CDR3 loop reads CASSQGARLDF. CDR3 in DNA: TGTGCCAGCAGTCAGGGGGCCCGGCTGGACTTC.